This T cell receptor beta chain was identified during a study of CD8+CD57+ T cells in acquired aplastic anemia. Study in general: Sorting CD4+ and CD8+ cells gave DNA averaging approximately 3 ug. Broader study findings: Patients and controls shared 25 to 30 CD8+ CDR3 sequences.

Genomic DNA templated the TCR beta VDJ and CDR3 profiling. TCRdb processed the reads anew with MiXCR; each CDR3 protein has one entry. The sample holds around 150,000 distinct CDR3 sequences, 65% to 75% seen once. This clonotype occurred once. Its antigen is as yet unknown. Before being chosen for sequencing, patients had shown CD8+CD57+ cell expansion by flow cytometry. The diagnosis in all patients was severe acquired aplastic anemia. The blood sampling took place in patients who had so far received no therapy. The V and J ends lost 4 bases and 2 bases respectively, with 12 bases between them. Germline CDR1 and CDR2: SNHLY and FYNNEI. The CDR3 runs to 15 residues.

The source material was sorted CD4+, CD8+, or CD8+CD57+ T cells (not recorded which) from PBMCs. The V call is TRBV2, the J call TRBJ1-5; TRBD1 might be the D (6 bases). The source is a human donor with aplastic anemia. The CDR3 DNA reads TGTGCCAGCAGTGGGTCCGGGGGCGGCAATCAGCCCCAGCATTTT. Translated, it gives CASSGSGGGNQPQHF.